Shown below are 3 T cell receptor beta chains from a single sample sequenced in a study of blood T cell repertoires in COVID-19. Data came from immunoSEQ multiplex PCR; TCRdb stores just in-frame clones and leaves some out. The sample comprises around 70,000 clones, roughly 79% of which are singletons, and approximately 22% rests with the top ten. The sequenced sample consisted of peripheral blood. These receptors were obtained from a woman in her seventies with acute or convalescent COVID-19.

The genes are TRBV28 and TRBJ2-5; 9 positions agree with TRBD2. The length of the CDR3 is 19 residues. Germline CDR1 MDHEN, CDR2 SYDVKM. The V and J ends lost 1 base and 4 bases, in that order; junction bases with no gene match: 16. The CDR3 reads CASSLFLASGKPERETQYF. The CDR3 DNA sequence: TGTGCCAGCAGTTTATTTTTGGCTAGCGGGAAGCCTGAGCGAGAGACCCAGTACTTC.

This clone was observed many times. The V call is TRBV19, the J call TRBJ1-4; D call uncertain. The CDR3 has 15 residues. Germline CDR1 LNHDA, CDR2 SQIVND (reference sequence). The V end lost 3 bases, the J end lost 8 bases, and 16 bases lay between the germline ends. CDR3 nucleotides: TGTGCCAGTAGTATGACGGTTGCGGGAGGGGAAAAACTGTTTTTT. Protein product: CASSMTVAGGEKLFF. The full variable domain, its missing parts supplied by reference TRBV19 and TRBJ1-4, is DGGITQSPKYLFRKEGQNVTLSCEQNLNHDAMYWYRQDPGQGLRLIYYSQIVNDFQKGDIAEGYSVSREKKESFPLTVTSAQKNPTAFYLCASSMTVAGGEKLFFGSGTQLSVL.

The genes are TRBV29-1 and TRBJ2-1, with 8 nucleotides matching TRBD2. The length of the CDR3 is 14 residues. Per the germline V gene, CDR1 is SQVTM and CDR2 is ANQGSEA. CDR3 in DNA: TGCAGTACGGTAACTAGCGGAGTATACAATGAGCAGTTCTTC. Protein sequence: CSTVTSGVYNEQFF.